A selection of T cell receptor beta chains follows, all from one sample in a study of blood T cell repertoires in COVID-19. This table comes from immunoSEQ multiplex PCR, and its TCRdb copy is limited to in-frame clones, with some not included. The table records 200,000 to 300,000 clones, 70% to 90% of them present only once. The sample was peripheral blood. These receptor sequences come from a woman aged 30 to 39 with COVID-19, enrolled during active disease. The CDR3 runs from the conserved cysteine through the conserved F or W. A D gene is named only where the DNA matches it firmly. Some rows have no size entry. The others give once, few or many, or a class for an expanded clone.

CDR3aa: CASSTQHRGGETQYF
CDR3nt: TGTGCCAGCAGCACGCAGCACAGGGGCGGGGAGACCCAGTACTTC
abundance: -
d_gene: TRBD1
v_gene: TRBV11-2
j_gene: TRBJ2-5

CDR3aa: CASGLVPPPGGGGNQPQHF
CDR3nt: TGTGCTAGTGGTTTGGTACCCCCGCCCGGGGGAGGGGGCAATCAGCCCCAGCATTTT
abundance: -
d_gene: -
v_gene: TRBV12-5
j_gene: TRBJ1-5

CDR3aa: CASKPGGDGEAFF
CDR3nt: TGCGCCAGCAAACCGGGAGGGGATGGTGAAGCTTTCTTT
abundance: -
d_gene: -
v_gene: TRBV10-1
j_gene: TRBJ1-1

CDR3aa: CASSSSAGTDSNQPQHF
CDR3nt: TGTGCCAGCAGCTCTTCCGCCGGGACAGATTCCAATCAGCCCCAGCATTTT
abundance: -
d_gene: TRBD1
v_gene: TRBV28
j_gene: TRBJ1-5

CDR3aa: CASSLNVDRAGNQPQHF
CDR3nt: TGTGCCAGCAGCTTAAACGTTGACAGGGCAGGCAATCAGCCCCAGCATTTT
abundance: -
d_gene: TRBD1
v_gene: TRBV7-8
j_gene: TRBJ1-5

CDR3aa: CASSLGGRSNEQFF
CDR3nt: TGTGCCAGCAGCTTAGGCGGGAGGTCGAATGAGCAGTTCTTC
abundance: -
d_gene: TRBD2
v_gene: TRBV7-2
j_gene: TRBJ2-1

CDR3aa: CASGQSRGGTQYF
CDR3nt: TGTGCCAGCGGGCAGTCTCGAGGGGGGACCCAGTACTTC
abundance: -
d_gene: -
v_gene: TRBV4-2
j_gene: TRBJ2-5

CDR3aa: CASSINRDSNQPQHF
CDR3nt: TGTGCCAGCAGCATTAACAGGGATAGCAATCAGCCCCAGCATTTT
abundance: once
d_gene: -
v_gene: TRBV7-8
j_gene: TRBJ1-5

CDR3aa: CASRRFRDRESPLHF
CDR3nt: TGCGCCAGCAGGCGCTTTAGAGACAGGGAATCACCCCTCCACTTT
abundance: -
d_gene: TRBD1
v_gene: TRBV4-3
j_gene: TRBJ1-6

CDR3aa: CASGGPMGTGNYGYTF
CDR3nt: TGTGCCAGCGGGGGGCCTATGGGGACAGGGAACTATGGCTACACCTTC
abundance: -
d_gene: TRBD1
v_gene: TRBV3-1/TRBV3-2
j_gene: TRBJ1-2

CDR3aa: CASTGLAGGGQETQYF
CDR3nt: TGTGCCAGCACGGGACTAGCGGGGGGCGGGCAAGAGACCCAGTACTTC
abundance: -
d_gene: TRBD2
v_gene: TRBV3-1/TRBV3-2
j_gene: TRBJ2-5

CDR3aa: CAISDPQGAGEAFF
CDR3nt: TGTGCCATCAGTGACCCACAGGGGGCCGGTGAAGCTTTCTTT
abundance: -
d_gene: TRBD1
v_gene: TRBV10-3
j_gene: TRBJ1-1

CDR3aa: CATSDRTGGANGYTF
CDR3nt: TGTGCCACCAGTGACCGGACAGGGGGCGCAAATGGCTACACCTTC
abundance: -
d_gene: TRBD1
v_gene: TRBV24-1
j_gene: TRBJ1-2

CDR3aa: CASSSRTGGDNEQFF
CDR3nt: TGTGCCAGCAGCTCTAGGACAGGGGGGGACAATGAGCAGTTCTTC
abundance: few
d_gene: TRBD1
v_gene: TRBV11-2
j_gene: TRBJ2-1

CDR3aa: CATSIPDQPQHF
CDR3nt: TGTGCCACTTCTATACCTGATCAGCCCCAGCATTTT
abundance: once
d_gene: -
v_gene: TRBV15
j_gene: TRBJ1-5

CDR3aa: CAWSPRRGAGTEAFF
CDR3nt: TGTGCCTGGAGCCCCCGCAGGGGGGCCGGCACTGAAGCTTTCTTT
abundance: -
d_gene: TRBD1
v_gene: TRBV30
j_gene: TRBJ1-1

CDR3aa: CATSVRAGELFF
CDR3nt: TGTGCCACCAGTGTCAGGGCCGGGGAGCTGTTTTTT
abundance: -
d_gene: -
v_gene: TRBV24-1
j_gene: TRBJ2-2

CDR3aa: CASSPRTSGEITGELFF
CDR3nt: TGCGCCAGCAGCCCCAGGACTAGCGGGGAGATCACCGGGGAGCTGTTTTTT
abundance: -
d_gene: TRBD2
v_gene: TRBV4-3
j_gene: TRBJ2-2

CDR3aa: CASSQVSGTFSYEQYF
CDR3nt: TGCGCCAGCAGCCAAGTATCCGGGACATTCTCCTACGAGCAGTACTTC
abundance: -
d_gene: -
v_gene: TRBV4-3
j_gene: TRBJ2-7

CDR3aa: CASSQDGTSREMGELFF
CDR3nt: TGTGCCAGCAGCCAAGACGGGACTAGCAGGGAGATGGGGGAGCTGTTTTTT
abundance: -
d_gene: TRBD2
v_gene: TRBV3-1/TRBV3-2
j_gene: TRBJ2-2

CDR3aa: CSVGREPNEQFF
CDR3nt: TGCAGCGTTGGGAGGGAACCCAATGAGCAGTTCTTC
abundance: -
d_gene: -
v_gene: TRBV29-1
j_gene: TRBJ2-1

CDR3aa: CASSQGLAGPTYNEQFF
CDR3nt: TGCGCCAGCAGCCAGGGACTAGCGGGACCAACCTACAATGAGCAGTTCTTC
abundance: -
d_gene: TRBD2
v_gene: TRBV4-1
j_gene: TRBJ2-1

CDR3aa: CASGLENGQGANEQFF
CDR3nt: TGTGCTAGTGGTTTGGAAAACGGACAGGGGGCCAATGAGCAGTTCTTC
abundance: -
d_gene: TRBD1
v_gene: TRBV12-5
j_gene: TRBJ2-1

CDR3aa: CASSVGQGFNEQFF
CDR3nt: TGTGCCAGCAGCGTCGGACAGGGGTTCAATGAGCAGTTCTTC
abundance: -
d_gene: TRBD1
v_gene: TRBV7-9
j_gene: TRBJ2-1

CDR3aa: CASSPGQGSSPLHF
CDR3nt: TGTGCCAGCAGCCCCGGACAGGGTAGTTCACCCCTCCACTTT
abundance: -
d_gene: TRBD1
v_gene: TRBV11-2
j_gene: TRBJ1-6

CDR3aa: CSALDRVGYTF
CDR3nt: TGCAGTGCTTTGGACAGGGTTGGCTACACCTTC
abundance: once
d_gene: TRBD1
v_gene: TRBV20-1
j_gene: TRBJ1-2

CDR3aa: CASSEATGRGYGYTF
CDR3nt: TGTGCCAGCAGTGAAGCCACCGGACGGGGGTATGGCTACACCTTC
abundance: once
d_gene: -
v_gene: TRBV2
j_gene: TRBJ1-2

CDR3aa: CASSLTSRQGGYGYTF
CDR3nt: TGTGCCAGCAGCTTAACATCGCGACAGGGAGGTTATGGCTACACCTTC
abundance: few
d_gene: TRBD1
v_gene: TRBV7-9
j_gene: TRBJ1-2

CDR3aa: CASSPLSYNEQFF
CDR3nt: TGTGCCAGCAGCCCCCTTTCCTACAATGAGCAGTTCTTC
abundance: -
d_gene: -
v_gene: TRBV6-2/TRBV6-3
j_gene: TRBJ2-1

CDR3aa: CASSSHAGFGPRVPDTQYF
CDR3nt: TGTGCCAGCAGCTCCCACGCAGGGTTCGGGCCTAGGGTCCCAGATACGCAGTATTTT
abundance: -
d_gene: -
v_gene: TRBV7-2
j_gene: TRBJ2-3

CDR3aa: CASSELGGNSPLHF
CDR3nt: TGTGCCAGCAGTGAATTGGGGGGGAACTCACCCCTCCACTTT
abundance: few
d_gene: -
v_gene: TRBV6-1
j_gene: TRBJ1-6

CDR3aa: CASSPLGRYEQYF
CDR3nt: TGTGCCAGCAGTCCTTTGGGCAGGTACGAGCAGTACTTC
abundance: -
d_gene: -
v_gene: TRBV28
j_gene: TRBJ2-7

CDR3aa: CASSPDRQNQPQHF
CDR3nt: TGTGCCAGCTCACCGGACAGACAAAATCAGCCCCAGCATTTT
abundance: -
d_gene: -
v_gene: TRBV18
j_gene: TRBJ1-5

CDR3aa: CASSFEDSYNSPLHF
CDR3nt: TGTGCCAGCAGCTTTGAGGACTCCTATAATTCACCCCTCCACTTT
abundance: -
d_gene: -
v_gene: TRBV7-2
j_gene: TRBJ1-6